This T cell receptor beta chain is drawn from a study of molecular identifiers for immune sequencing clone quantification. Using 10%, 30% or 50% RNA, naive CD8 libraries were derived from approximately 20,000 to 1,000,000 sorted cells. Broader study findings: A single cell's spiked Jurkat TCR RNA was reportedly detectable among about a million naive cells. Clones above 20 RNA copies held over 98% of effector molecules, under 1% in naive cells.

Trimming shortened V by 0 bases and J by 1 base, and 13 bases separated the two germline ends. The germline V gene has CDR1 LNHDA and CDR2 SQIVND (reference sequence). The CDR3 covers 17 residues. This clonotype was detected many times. Antigen: not known. MiXCR, run by TCRdb on the PCR reads, gives a single entry per CDR3 protein. The table has 490,000 or so distinct CDR3 sequences, 20% to 25% seen once; the top ten hold about 0.8%. The chain has TRBV19 and TRBJ2-4; D gene uncertain. The material sequenced was naive CD8+ T cells from blood, with Jurkat cell RNA spiked in. As for subset: FACS-sorted CD8+CD4-CCR7+CD45RA+ naive T cells. The sequence was collected from a human donor in good health. Some libraries in this study had Jurkat cell RNA spiked in. CDR3 in amino acids: CASSIDAGSAAKNIQYF. The CDR3 nucleotides read TGTGCCAGTAGTATAGACGCAGGCTCGGCGGCCAAAAACATTCAGTACTTC.